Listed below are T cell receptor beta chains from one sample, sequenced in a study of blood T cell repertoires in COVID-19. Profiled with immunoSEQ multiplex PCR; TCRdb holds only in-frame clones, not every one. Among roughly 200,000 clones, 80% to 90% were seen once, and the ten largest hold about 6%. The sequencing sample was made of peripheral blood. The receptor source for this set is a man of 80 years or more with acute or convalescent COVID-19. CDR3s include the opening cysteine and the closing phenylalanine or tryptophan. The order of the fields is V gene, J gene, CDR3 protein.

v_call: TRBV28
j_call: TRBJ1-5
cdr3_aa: CASRPYRTFTQPQHF

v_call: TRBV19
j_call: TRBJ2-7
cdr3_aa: CASSGGWTYEQYF

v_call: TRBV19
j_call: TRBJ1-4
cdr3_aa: CASSIAGTANEKLFF

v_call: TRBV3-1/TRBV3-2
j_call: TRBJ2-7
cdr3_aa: CASRGQGTSYEQYF

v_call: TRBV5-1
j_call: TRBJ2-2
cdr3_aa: CASSPPGTGTTGELFF

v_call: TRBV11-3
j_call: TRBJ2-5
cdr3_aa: CASSSGERDRETQYF

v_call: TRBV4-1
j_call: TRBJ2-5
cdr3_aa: CASSQDPSGFSTAEETQYF

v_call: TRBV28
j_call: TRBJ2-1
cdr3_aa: CASSLILERTNEQFF

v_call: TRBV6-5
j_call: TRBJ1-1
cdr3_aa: CASRTGTMNTEAFF

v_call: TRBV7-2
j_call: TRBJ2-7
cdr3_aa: CASSLTSSGEQYF

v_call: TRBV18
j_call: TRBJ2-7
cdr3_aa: CASSPPSGVYEQYF

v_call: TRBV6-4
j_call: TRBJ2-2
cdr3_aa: CASSRARTGANTGELFF

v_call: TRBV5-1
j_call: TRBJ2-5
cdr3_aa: CASSLVTGTLETQYF

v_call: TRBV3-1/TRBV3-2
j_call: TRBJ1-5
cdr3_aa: CASSQAGTGQGQPQHF

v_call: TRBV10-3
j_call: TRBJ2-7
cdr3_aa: CAISDSLGAGAYEQYF

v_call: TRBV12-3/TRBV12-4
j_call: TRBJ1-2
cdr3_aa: CASRRQGPDGYTF

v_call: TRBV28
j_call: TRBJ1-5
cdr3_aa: CASRSTGGYQPQHF

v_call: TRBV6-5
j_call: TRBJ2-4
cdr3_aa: CASSPGLAKNIQYF

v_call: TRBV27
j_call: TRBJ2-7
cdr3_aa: CASSFDPAGSSYEQYF

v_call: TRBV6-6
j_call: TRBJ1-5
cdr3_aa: CASSYQGANQPQHF

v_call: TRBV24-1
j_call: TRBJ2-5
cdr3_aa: CATSSAGTGRETQYF

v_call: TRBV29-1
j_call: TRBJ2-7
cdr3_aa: CSVAGTTSYEQYF

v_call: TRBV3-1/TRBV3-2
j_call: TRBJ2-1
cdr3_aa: CASSQEGTGWDEQFF

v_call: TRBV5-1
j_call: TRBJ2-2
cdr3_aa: CATKSTPGLVLSGELFF

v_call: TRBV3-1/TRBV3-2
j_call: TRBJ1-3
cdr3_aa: CASSHQGARGNTIYF

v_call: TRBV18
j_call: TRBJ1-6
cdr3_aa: CASSADRVWNSPLHF

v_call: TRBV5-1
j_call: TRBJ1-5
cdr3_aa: CASSSSGQSNQPQHF

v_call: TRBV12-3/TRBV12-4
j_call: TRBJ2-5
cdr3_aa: CASGDSYRKTQYF

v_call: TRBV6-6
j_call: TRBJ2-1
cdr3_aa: CASTGNNEQFF

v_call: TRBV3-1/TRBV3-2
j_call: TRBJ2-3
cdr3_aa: CASSQDSGSTTQYF

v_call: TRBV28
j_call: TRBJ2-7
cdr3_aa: CASTPGQKAYEQYF

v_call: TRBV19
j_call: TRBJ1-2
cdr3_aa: CASTPWGGAANYGYTF

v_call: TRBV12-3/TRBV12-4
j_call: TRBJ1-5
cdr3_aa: CASGRPQHF

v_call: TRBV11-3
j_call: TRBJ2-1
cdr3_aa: CASSLAGGRDEQFF

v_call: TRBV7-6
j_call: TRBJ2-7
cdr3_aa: CASSSRLPSVTYEQYF

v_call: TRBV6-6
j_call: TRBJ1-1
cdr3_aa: CASSYGRGDTEAFF

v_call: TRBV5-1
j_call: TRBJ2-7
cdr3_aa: CASSLGLAGGRRHPEQYF

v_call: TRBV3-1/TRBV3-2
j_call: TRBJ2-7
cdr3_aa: CASSQDRLARTGYEQYF

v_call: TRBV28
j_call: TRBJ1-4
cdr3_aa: CASSLAGRNEKLFF

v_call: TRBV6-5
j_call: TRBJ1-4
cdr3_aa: CASIAQGLANEKLFF

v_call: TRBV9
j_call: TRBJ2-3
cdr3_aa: CASSVVAGAGTDTQYF

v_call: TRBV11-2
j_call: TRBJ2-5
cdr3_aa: CASSLLAGGPWETQYF

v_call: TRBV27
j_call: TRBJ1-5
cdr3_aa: CASSLSPPQPQHF

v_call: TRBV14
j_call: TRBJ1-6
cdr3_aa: CASSPTGSYNSPLHF

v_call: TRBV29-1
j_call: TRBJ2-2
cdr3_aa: CSACPGTGTYTGELFF

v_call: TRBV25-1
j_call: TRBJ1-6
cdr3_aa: CASSRYPRNSPLHF